This TCR beta chain was identified in a study of T-cell reconstitution after alpha-beta-depleted transplantation in children. Overall study findings and caveats: It was reported that alpha-beta T cells came from several hundred expanded graft clones (about two months after transplant). Surviving recipient T cells and intrathymic progenitors accounted for some patients' high TCRbeta diversity at day 60. After one year, T-cell counts and TCRbeta diversity mostly came from new T cells.

Comments on this clonotype: Its antigen is unidentified.

It was with unique molecular identifiers that the TCRbeta library was prepared. TCRdb passed the PCR reads through MiXCR, listing each CDR3 protein once. The data contain about 830,000 distinct CDR3 sequences, roughly 15% of them singletons. This specimen consisted of PBMCs, mostly from graft donor cells, obtained 360 days after TCRalphabeta/CD19-depleted stem cell transplant. The source of this sequence is a male patient younger than 18 who had a stem cell transplant for acute lymphoblastic leukemia, so the T cells may come from the graft donor.

As DNA, the CDR3 is TGTGCCAGCAGCTCTGGACTAACCCACGAGCAGTACTTC. It encodes CASSSGLTHEQYF. The V call is TRBV7-3, the J call TRBJ2-7; possibly TRBD2 for D (6 bases). V shed 4 bases and J shed 5 bases, with 12 bases lying between them. Germline V gene lookup returns CDR1 SGHTA and CDR2 FQGTGA. CDR3 length equals 13 residues.